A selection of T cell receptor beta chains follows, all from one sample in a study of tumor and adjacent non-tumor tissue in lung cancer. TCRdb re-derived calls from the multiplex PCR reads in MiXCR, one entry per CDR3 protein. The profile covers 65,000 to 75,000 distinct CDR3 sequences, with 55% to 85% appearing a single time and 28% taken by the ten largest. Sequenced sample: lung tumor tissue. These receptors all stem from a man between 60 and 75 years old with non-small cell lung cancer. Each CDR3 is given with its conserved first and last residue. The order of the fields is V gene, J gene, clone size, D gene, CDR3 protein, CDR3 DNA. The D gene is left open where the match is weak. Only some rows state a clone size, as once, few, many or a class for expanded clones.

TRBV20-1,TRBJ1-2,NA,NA,CVTRSGQEYGYTF,TGCGTTACTCGCAGTGGACAAGAGTATGGCTACACCTTC
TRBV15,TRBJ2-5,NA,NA,CATSREPEETQYF,TGTGCCACCAGCAGAGAACCCGAAGAGACCCAGTACTTC
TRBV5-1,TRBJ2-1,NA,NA,CASSWEQVNSYNEQFF,TGCGCCAGCAGTTGGGAGCAAGTTAACTCCTACAATGAGCAGTTCTTC
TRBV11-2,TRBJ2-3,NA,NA,CASSSLSRAQYF,TGTGCCAGCAGCTCGCTCTCTAGGGCGCAGTATTTT
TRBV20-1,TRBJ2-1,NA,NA,CNAPREPYNEQFF,TGCAATGCTCCACGGGAGCCCTACAATGAGCAGTTCTTC
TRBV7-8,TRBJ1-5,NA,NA,CASSLVSGLSNKPQHF,TGTGCCAGCAGCTTAGTTTCGGGCCTTAGCAATAAGCCCCAGCATTTT
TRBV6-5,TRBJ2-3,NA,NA,CAARRIYSTDTQYF,TGTGCCGCCCGACGGATTTATAGCACAGATACGCAGTATTTT
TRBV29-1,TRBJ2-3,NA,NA,CSVSRSTADTRYF,TGCAGCGTTAGTAGGTCCACCGCAGATACGCGGTATTTT
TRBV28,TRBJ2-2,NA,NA,CGSSLIADLNTGELFF,TGTGGCAGCAGTTTAATCGCGGACTTGAACACCGGGGAGCTATTTTTT
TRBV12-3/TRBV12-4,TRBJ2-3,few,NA,CASSVGFAKYF,TGTGCCAGCAGCGTAGGGTTTGCGAAGTATTTT
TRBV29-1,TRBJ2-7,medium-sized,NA,CSVIKTGTYEQYF,TGCAGCGTTATTAAGACTGGAACCTACGAGCAGTACTTC
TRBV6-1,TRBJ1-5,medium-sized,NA,CASSAEGYQPQHF,TGTGCCAGCAGTGCGGAAGGGTATCAGCCCCAGCATTTT
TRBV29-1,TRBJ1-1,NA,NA,CSVEPGNTEAFF,TGTAGCGTTGAACCAGGGAACACTGAAGCTTTCTTT
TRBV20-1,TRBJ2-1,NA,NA,CTARPKSHYNEQFF,TGCACTGCTAGACCAAAATCGCACTACAATGAACAGTTCTTC
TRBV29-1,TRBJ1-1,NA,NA,CSTAPLSDEAFF,TGCAGCACCGCCCCCCTTTCCGATGAAGCTTTCTTT
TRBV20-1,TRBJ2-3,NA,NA,CSAEPHQSATVSQYF,TGCAGTGCTGAGCCCCATCAAAGCGCCACAGTTTCGCAGTATTTT
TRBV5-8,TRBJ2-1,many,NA,CASSLDRKLGRSYNEQFF,TGTGCCAGCAGCTTGGACCGAAAATTAGGGAGGTCCTACAATGAGCAGTTCTTC
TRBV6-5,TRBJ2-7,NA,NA,CTSSSLRSYEQYF,TGTACCAGCAGTTCTCTTCGCTCCTACGAGCAGTACTTC
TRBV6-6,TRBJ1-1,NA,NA,CASRLERLMHTEAFF,TGTGCCAGCAGGTTGGAGAGACTCATGCACACTGAAGCTTTCTTT
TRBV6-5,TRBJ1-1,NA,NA,CASGFSRDTEAFF,TGTGCCAGCGGTTTCTCTAGGGACACTGAAGCTTTCTTT
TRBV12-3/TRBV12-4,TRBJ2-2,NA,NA,CASCSRQITGELFF,TGTGCCAGCTGTTCCCGACAGATCACCGGGGAGCTGTTTTTT
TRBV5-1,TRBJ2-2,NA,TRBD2,CASSAGGYGGELFF,TGCGCCAGCAGCGCGGGGGGCTACGGAGGGGAGCTGTTTTTT
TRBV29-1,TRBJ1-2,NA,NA,CSVENSSPNGYTF,TGCAGCGTTGAGAATTCTAGTCCCAATGGCTACACATTC
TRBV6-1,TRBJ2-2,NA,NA,CASMQGSYTGGLFF,TGTGCCAGCATGCAGGGGAGCTACACCGGGGGGTTGTTTTTT
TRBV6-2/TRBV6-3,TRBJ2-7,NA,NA,CASTKPGLAYSYEQYF,TGTGCCAGCACTAAGCCCGGGCTAGCGTATTCCTATGAGCAGTACTTC
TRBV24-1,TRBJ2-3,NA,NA,CATSGDTETRYF,TGTGCCACTAGTGGGGATACAGAAACGCGGTATTTT
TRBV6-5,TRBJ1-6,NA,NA,CASRSGYQPLHF,TGTGCCAGCCGCTCAGGGTACCAACCCCTCCACTTT
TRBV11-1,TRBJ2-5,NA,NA,CAGSLPRIRPSQATHYF,TGTGCCGGCAGCCTCCCGAGGATTAGGCCAAGCCAAGCGACCCATTACTTC
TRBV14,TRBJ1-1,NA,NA,CANSQVVDLKTEAFF,TGTGCCAACAGCCAAGTGGTAGATTTGAAGACTGAAGCTTTCTTT
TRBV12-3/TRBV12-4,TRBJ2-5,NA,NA,CASRLAQSQETQYF,TGTGCCAGCAGACTCGCACAGTCTCAAGAGACCCAATACTTC
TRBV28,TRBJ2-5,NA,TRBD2,CASSLIPGGPRETQYF,TGTGCCAGCAGTCTAATACCGGGAGGGCCTCGGGAGACCCAGTACTTC
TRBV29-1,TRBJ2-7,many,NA,CSASMGLRYEQYF,TGCAGCGCCAGCATGGGACTTCGCTACGAGCAGTACTTC
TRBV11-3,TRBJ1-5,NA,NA,CASRLVRRETNQPQHF,TGTGCCAGCAGGTTAGTTCGCAGGGAGACCAATCAGCCTCAGCATTTT
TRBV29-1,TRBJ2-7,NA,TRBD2,CSVAGGRGYEHYF,TGCAGCGTTGCCGGGGGGAGAGGATACGAGCACTACTTC
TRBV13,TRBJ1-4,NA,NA,CYSSSSPGQALFF,TGTTACAGCAGCTCGTCCCCGGGACAAGCTCTGTTTTTT
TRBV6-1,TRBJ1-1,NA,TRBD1,CASRVIGTGFATEAFF,TGTGCCAGCAGAGTGATCGGGACAGGGTTCGCCACTGAAGCTTTCTTT
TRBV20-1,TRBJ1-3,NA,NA,CSASRHDAGNTIYF,TGCAGTGCTTCTCGCCATGACGCTGGAAACACCATATATTTT
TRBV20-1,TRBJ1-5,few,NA,CSVRVQGLSNQPQHF,TGCAGTGTTAGAGTCCAAGGATTGAGCAATCAGCCCCAGCATTTT
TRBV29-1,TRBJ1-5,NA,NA,CNVRTGHSNQPQHF,TGCAACGTTAGGACGGGTCATAGCAATCAGCCTCAGCATTTT
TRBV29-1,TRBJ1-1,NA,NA,CSLMEGRAEAFF,TGCAGCTTAATGGAGGGGAGGGCTGAAGCTTTCTTT